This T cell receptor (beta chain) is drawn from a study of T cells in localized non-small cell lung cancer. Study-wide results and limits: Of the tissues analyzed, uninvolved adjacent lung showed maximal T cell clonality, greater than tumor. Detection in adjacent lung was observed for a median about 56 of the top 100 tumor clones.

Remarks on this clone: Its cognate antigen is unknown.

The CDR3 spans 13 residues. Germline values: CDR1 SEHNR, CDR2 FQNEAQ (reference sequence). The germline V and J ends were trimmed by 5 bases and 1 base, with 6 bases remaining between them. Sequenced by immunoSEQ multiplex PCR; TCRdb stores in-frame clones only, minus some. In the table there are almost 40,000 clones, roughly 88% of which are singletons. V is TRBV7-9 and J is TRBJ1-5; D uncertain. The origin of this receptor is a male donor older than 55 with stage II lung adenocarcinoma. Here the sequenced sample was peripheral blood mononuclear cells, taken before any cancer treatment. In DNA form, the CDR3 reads TGTGCCAGCAGCCCCGACAGCAATCAGCCCCAGCATTTT. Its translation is CASSPDSNQPQHF.